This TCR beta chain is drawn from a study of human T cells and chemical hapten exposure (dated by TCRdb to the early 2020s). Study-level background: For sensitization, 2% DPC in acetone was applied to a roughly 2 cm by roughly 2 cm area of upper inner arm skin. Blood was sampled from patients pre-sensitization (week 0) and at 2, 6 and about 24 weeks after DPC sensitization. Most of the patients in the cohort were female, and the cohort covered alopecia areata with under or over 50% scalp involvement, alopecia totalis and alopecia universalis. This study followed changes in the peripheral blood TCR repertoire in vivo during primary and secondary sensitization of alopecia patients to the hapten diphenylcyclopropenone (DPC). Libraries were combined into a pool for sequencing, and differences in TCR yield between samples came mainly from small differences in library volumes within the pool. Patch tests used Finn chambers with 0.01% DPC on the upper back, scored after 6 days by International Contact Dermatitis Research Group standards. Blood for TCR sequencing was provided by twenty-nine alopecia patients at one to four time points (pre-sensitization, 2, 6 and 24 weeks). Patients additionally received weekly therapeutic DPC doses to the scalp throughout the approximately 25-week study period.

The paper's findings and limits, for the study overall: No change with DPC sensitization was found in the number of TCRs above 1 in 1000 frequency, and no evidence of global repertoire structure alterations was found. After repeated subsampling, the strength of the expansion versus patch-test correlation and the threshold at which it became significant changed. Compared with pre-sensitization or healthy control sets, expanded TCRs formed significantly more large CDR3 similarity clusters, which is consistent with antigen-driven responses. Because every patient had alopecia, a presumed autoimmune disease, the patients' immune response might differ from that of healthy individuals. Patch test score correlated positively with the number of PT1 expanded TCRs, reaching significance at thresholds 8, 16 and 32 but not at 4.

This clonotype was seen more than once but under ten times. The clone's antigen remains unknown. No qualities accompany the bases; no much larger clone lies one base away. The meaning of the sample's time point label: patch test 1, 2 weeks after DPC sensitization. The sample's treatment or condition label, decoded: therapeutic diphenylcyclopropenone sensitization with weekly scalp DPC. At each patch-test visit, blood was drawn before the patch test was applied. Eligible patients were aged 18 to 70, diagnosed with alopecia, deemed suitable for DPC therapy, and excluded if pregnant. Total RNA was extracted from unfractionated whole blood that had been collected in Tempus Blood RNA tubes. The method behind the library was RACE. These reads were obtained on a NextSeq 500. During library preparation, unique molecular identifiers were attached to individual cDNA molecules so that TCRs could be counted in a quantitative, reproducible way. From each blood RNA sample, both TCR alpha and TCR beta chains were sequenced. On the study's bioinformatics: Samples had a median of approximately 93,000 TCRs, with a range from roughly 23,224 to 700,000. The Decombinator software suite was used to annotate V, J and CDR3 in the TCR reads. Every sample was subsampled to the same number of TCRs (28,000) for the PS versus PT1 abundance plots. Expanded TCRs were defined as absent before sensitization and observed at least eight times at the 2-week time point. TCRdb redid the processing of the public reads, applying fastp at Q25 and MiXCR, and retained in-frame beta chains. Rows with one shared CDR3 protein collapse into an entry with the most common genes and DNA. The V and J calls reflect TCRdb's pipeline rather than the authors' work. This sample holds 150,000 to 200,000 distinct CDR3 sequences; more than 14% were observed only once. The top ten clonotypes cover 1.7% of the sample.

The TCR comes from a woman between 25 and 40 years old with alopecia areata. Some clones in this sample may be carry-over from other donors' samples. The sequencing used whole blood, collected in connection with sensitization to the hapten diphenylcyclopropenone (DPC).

The CDR3 loop reads CASSPEWEGTEAFF. The nucleotides are TGTGCCAGCAGCCCAGAATGGGAGGGAACTGAAGCTTTCTTT. The chain couples TRBV7-2 to TRBJ1-1; the D gene is not confidently resolved. V loses 5 bases of germline sequence and J loses 5 bases, and the interval between the two ends is 15 bases. For CDR1 and CDR2, the germline V gene lists SGHTA and FQGNSA. The CDR3 sequence holds 14 residues, the cysteine and phenylalanine included. Kept here is only the CDR3 DNA, which spans 42 bases and is read in frame from base 1.